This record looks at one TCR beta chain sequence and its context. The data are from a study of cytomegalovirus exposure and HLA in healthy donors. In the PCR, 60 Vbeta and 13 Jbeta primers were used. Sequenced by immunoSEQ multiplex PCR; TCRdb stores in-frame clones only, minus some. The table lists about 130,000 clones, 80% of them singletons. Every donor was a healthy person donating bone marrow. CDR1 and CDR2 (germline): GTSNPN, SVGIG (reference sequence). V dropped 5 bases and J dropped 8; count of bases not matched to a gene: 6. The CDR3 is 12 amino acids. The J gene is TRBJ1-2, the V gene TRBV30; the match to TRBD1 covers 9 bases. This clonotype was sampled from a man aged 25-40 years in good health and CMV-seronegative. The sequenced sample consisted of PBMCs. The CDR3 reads CAWGQGKGGYTF. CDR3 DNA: TGTGCCTGGGGACAGGGGAAGGGAGGCTACACCTTC.